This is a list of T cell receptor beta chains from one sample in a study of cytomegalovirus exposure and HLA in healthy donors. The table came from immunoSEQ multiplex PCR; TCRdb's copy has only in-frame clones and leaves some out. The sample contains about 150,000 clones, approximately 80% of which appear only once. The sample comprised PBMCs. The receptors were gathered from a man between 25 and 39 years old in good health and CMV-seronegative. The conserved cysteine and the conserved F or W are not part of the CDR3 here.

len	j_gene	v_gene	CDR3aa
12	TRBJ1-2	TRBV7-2	ASSPGTGDYGYT
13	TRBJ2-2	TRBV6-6	ASSYQDRATGELF
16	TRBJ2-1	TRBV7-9	ASSLGRNSGSSYNEQF
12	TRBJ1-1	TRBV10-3	AISFTGVSTEAF
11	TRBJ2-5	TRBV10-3	AIRGRQGETQY
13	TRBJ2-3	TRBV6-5	ASSLQGFGTDTQY
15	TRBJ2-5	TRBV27	ASSFRTGGPGRETQY
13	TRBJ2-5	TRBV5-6	TSSPLPAYQETQY
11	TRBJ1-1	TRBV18	ASSQTGGTEAF
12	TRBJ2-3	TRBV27	ASSFEQGTDTQY
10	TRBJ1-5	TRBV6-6	ASSYSAEPQH
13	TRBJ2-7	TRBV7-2	ASSLVTGGEGEQY
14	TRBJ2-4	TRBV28	ASSLAGDLAKNIQY
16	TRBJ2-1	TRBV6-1	ASSGLAGGPSSYNEQF
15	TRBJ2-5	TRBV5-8	ASSSGQGIQYQETQY
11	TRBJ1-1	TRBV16	ASSQLVNTEAF
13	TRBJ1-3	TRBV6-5	ASGLTGFSGNTIY
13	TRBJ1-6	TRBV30	AWSVTGWRNSPLH
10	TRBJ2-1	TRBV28	ASTVFEGEQF
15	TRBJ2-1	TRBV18	ASSAHPGLAGVNEQF
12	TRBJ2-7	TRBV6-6	ASSNGGVDYEQY
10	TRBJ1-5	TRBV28	ASRAGNQPQH
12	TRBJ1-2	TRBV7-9	ASSSQGPFWGYT
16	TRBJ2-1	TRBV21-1	ASSGRTSANISYNEQF
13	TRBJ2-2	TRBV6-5	ASSPGQGAIGELF
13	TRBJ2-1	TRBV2	ASSRRQGGYNEQF
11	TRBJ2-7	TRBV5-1	ASSSTTSMPWY
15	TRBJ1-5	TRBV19	ASSTTGNRISNQPQH
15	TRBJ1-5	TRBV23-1	ASSQGPWKESAQPQH
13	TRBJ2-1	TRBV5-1	ASSLIAGGLNEQF
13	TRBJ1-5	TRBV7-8	ASSLGQGANQPQH
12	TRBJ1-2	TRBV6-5	ASSYSEGGRGYT
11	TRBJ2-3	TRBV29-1	SGEAAGTDTQY
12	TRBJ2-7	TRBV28	ASRGGTGRYEQY
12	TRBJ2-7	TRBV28	ASRPGRVTYEQY
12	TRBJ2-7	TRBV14	ASSQGSQAYEQY
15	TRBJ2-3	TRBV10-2	ASSESGSGSRLDTQY
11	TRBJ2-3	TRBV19	ASRQGGTDTQY
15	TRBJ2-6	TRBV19	ASSSRQGGSGANVLT
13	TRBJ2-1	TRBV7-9	SSRLASGSGHEQF
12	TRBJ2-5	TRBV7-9	ASSPGSARGEQY
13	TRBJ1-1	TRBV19	ASTLLTGPNTEAF
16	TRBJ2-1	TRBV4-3	ASSQEASGEGLSNEQF
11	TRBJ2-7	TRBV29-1	SVAAGVSYEQY
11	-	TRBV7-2	ASSYQGRGEQY
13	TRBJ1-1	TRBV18	ASSPLSQGRTEAF
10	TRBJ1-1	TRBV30	AWRDREFEAF
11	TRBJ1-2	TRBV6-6	ASIADSHYGYT
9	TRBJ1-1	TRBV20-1	SRHRNTEAF
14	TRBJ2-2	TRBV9	ASSVDVTPGAGELF
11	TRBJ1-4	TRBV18	ASSDRDMEKLF
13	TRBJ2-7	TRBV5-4	ASSKLAVSIYEQY
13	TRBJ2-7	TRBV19	ASSTALDSSYEQY
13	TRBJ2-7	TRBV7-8	ASSPWGGISYEQY
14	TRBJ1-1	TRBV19	ASSRRTGTGDTEAF
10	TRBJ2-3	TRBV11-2	AISGSTDTQY
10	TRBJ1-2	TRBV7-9	ASSLLYYGYT
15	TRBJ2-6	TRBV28	ASSPLQGAIGANVLT
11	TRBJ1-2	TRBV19	ASSPQDRYGYT
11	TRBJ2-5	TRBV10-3	AIRGDSEETQY